This T cell receptor beta chain was profiled in a study of cytomegalovirus exposure and HLA in healthy donors. Study overall: A preliminary data release comprised 91 million or so unique TCRs obtained from HLA-typed donors. Notes on the study in general: Highest at DRB1 and lowest at HLA-C, TCR association rates differed among HLA loci in a later analysis. Earlier analysis yielded a pattern in which most TCR beta V segments were productive about 90% or about 30% of the time.

With regard to this clone: Its antigen is as yet unknown.

V lost 6 bases, J lost 6 bases, and 12 bases lay in between. CDR3 length: 13 amino acids. Germline CDR1 MNHEY, CDR2 SVGAGI. All donors participated as healthy donors of bone marrow. The PCR had 60 Vbeta and 13 Jbeta primers. Assay used: immunoSEQ multiplex PCR; TCRdb lists only in-frame clones, some missing. The table lists approximately 200,000 clones, roughly four fifths of them singletons. This chain uses TRBV6-5 with TRBJ2-1, with D possibly being TRBD2 (6 bases). Source material: PBMCs. The clonotype was recovered from a woman in her twenties or thirties in good health and CMV-seropositive. CDR3 region: CASRGGGGNEQFF. The CDR3 nucleotides read TGTGCCAGCAGGGGGGGAGGAGGCAATGAGCAGTTCTTC.